These T cell receptor beta chains were read from a single sample in a study of metastatic and nonmetastatic thyroid tumors. MiXCR re-clonotyped the PCR reads for TCRdb. The sample shows 50,000 to 65,000 clones, roughly 15% of them seen only once. Sequenced material: blood. These receptors came from a female donor with papillary thyroid cancer or a benign thyroid nodule (not recorded which). Some clones in this sample may be carry-over from other donors' samples. CDR3s include the opening cysteine and the closing phenylalanine or tryptophan. The order of the fields is D gene, clone size, CDR3 length, J gene, V gene, CDR3 protein, CDR3 DNA. The D gene is left open where the match is weak. The size field is filled for only some rows; it gives once, few, many or a size class.

D: NA
size: many
length: 16
J: TRBJ2-2
V: TRBV20-1
CDR3: CSARGVGASLTGELFF
DNA: TGCAGTGCTAGAGGGGTGGGGGCCTCTCTCACCGGGGAGCTGTTTTTT

D: TRBD1
size: NA
length: 14
J: TRBJ1-2
V: TRBV4-1
CDR3: CASRQLQGAGGYTF
DNA: TGCGCCAGCCGCCAACTACAGGGGGCCGGCGGTTACACCTTC

D: NA
size: NA
length: 15
J: TRBJ1-6
V: TRBV3-1
CDR3: CGSSQGRDGNSPLHF
DNA: TGTGGCAGCAGCCAGGGGAGGGATGGTAATTCACCACTCCACTTT

D: NA
size: NA
length: 16
J: TRBJ2-2
V: TRBV24-1
CDR3: CATSYFSYRVTGELFF
DNA: TGTGCCACCAGTTATTTTTCCTACCGTGTGACCGGGGAGCTGTTTTTT

D: NA
size: many
length: 13
J: TRBJ2-7
V: TRBV5-6
CDR3: CASSLSPLREQYF
DNA: TGTGCCAGCAGCTTGTCGCCCCTCCGGGAGCAGTACTTC

D: NA
size: NA
length: 14
J: TRBJ1-1
V: TRBV3-1
CDR3: CASSRLGGNTEAFF
DNA: TGTGCCAGCAGCCGCCTGGGAGGGAACACTGAAGCTTTCTTT

D: NA
size: many
length: 13
J: TRBJ2-7
V: TRBV24-1
CDR3: CATSGQGSYEQYF
DNA: TGTGCCACCAGTGGTCAGGGCTCCTACGAGCAGTACTTC

D: TRBD1
size: many
length: 18
J: TRBJ2-2
V: TRBV7-2
CDR3: CASSSNDRVQVWTGELFF
DNA: TGTGCCAGCAGCTCGAACGACAGGGTCCAGGTGTGGACCGGGGAGCTGTTTTTT

D: NA
size: NA
length: 16
J: TRBJ2-7
V: TRBV6-1
CDR3: CASSEAGLQRRYEQYF
DNA: TGTGCCAGCAGTGAAGCAGGGTTGCAGCGCCGCTACGAGCAGTACTTC

D: TRBD1
size: NA
length: 14
J: TRBJ2-7
V: TRBV6-5
CDR3: CDSSLGQGIYEQCF
DNA: TGTGACAGCAGTTTAGGACAGGGGATCTACGAGCAGTGCTTC

D: TRBD2
size: few
length: 13
J: TRBJ2-7
V: TRBV20-1
CDR3: CSAGGDQRGEQYF
DNA: TGCAGTGCGGGTGGGGACCAGCGGGGCGAGCAGTACTTC

D: NA
size: many
length: 14
J: TRBJ2-7
V: TRBV10-3
CDR3: CAISRDTSSYEQYF
DNA: TGTGCCATCAGTCGGGACACAAGCTCCTACGAGCAGTACTTC

D: NA
size: many
length: 18
J: TRBJ2-1
V: TRBV5-7
CDR3: CASSRRLDGPRVGHEQFF
DNA: TGTGCCAGCAGCAGGAGACTAGATGGCCCCCGGGTGGGGCATGAGCAGTTCTTC

D: TRBD1
size: many
length: 13
J: TRBJ1-2
V: TRBV20-1
CDR3: CSARSWTGEGYTF
DNA: TGCAGTGCTAGGAGTTGGACAGGAGAAGGCTACACCTTC

D: NA
size: many
length: 14
J: TRBJ2-2
V: TRBV2
CDR3: CASRDLEESGELFF
DNA: TGTGCCAGCAGGGATTTAGAGGAATCCGGGGAGCTGTTTTTT

D: NA
size: once
length: 15
J: TRBJ2-7
V: TRBV18
CDR3: CASSPPRTWVSEQYF
DNA: TGTGCCAGCTCACCACCCAGGACATGGGTCTCCGAGCAGTACTTC

D: TRBD1
size: many
length: 14
J: TRBJ1-3
V: TRBV20-1
CDR3: CSAWDRSDGNTIYF
DNA: TGCAGTGCTTGGGACAGGTCGGACGGAAACACCATATATTTT

D: NA
size: NA
length: 18
J: TRBJ2-1
V: TRBV11-2
CDR3: CASSPHWMGTQVLNEQFF
DNA: TGTGCCAGCAGCCCCCACTGGATGGGTACCCAGGTGTTGAATGAGCAGTTCTTC

D: NA
size: many
length: 13
J: TRBJ2-7
V: TRBV4-1
CDR3: CASSQEEGYEQYF
DNA: TGCGCCAGCAGCCAAGAGGAGGGTTACGAGCAGTACTTC

D: NA
size: NA
length: 16
J: TRBJ2-7
V: TRBV28
CDR3: CASSPCLLSSSYEQYF
DNA: TGTGCCAGCAGCCCCTGTCTGCTCTCGAGCTCCTACGAGCAGTACTTC

D: TRBD1
size: many
length: 14
J: TRBJ2-5
V: TRBV7-6
CDR3: CASSLAGQQETQYF
DNA: TGTGCCAGCAGCTTAGCGGGACAGCAAGAGACCCAGTACTTC

D: NA
size: NA
length: 15
J: TRBJ2-5
V: TRBV14
CDR3: CASSSLGLGQETQYF
DNA: TGTGCCAGCAGCTCCCTTGGGTTAGGGCAAGAGACCCAGTACTTC

D: TRBD2
size: many
length: 14
J: TRBJ2-1
V: TRBV20-1
CDR3: CSAIRTSGHNEQFF
DNA: TGCAGTGCCATCCGGACTAGCGGACACAATGAGCAGTTCTTC

D: NA
size: many
length: 16
J: TRBJ2-2
V: TRBV2
CDR3: CASSELGPANTGELFF
DNA: TGTGCCAGCAGTGAATTGGGGCCAGCCAACACCGGGGAGCTGTTTTTT

D: NA
size: NA
length: 13
J: TRBJ1-2
V: TRBV7-9
CDR3: CASSLVGENGYTF
DNA: TGTGCCAGCAGCTTAGTAGGTGAAAATGGCTACACCTTC

D: NA
size: many
length: 15
J: TRBJ1-4
V: TRBV4-2
CDR3: CASSPPGQGGEKLFF
DNA: TGTGCCAGCAGCCCCCCGGGGCAGGGAGGGGAAAAACTGTTTTTT

D: NA
size: NA
length: 14
J: TRBJ2-7
V: TRBV6-1
CDR3: CASSQLSSINEQYF
DNA: TGTGCCAGCAGTCAACTTAGCAGTATCAACGAGCAGTACTTC

D: NA
size: NA
length: 13
J: TRBJ2-7
V: TRBV4-1
CDR3: CASSQWAYYEQYF
DNA: TGCGCCAGCAGCCAATGGGCGTACTACGAGCAGTACTTC

D: NA
size: NA
length: 14
J: TRBJ2-5
V: TRBV11-2
CDR3: CASSLWTSQETQYF
DNA: TGTGCCAGCAGCTTATGGACTTCCCAAGAGACCCAGTACTTC

D: TRBD1
size: few
length: 13
J: TRBJ2-7
V: TRBV2
CDR3: CASTRTGNNEQYF
DNA: TGTGCCAGCACCAGGACAGGGAACAACGAGCAGTACTTC

D: TRBD2
size: many
length: 19
J: TRBJ2-2
V: TRBV6-1
CDR3: CARGAEGLAGRRGTGELFF
DNA: TGTGCCAGAGGGGCAGAGGGGCTAGCGGGGCGAAGGGGGACCGGGGAGCTGTTTTTT

D: NA
size: few
length: 12
J: TRBJ2-7
V: TRBV28
CDR3: CASRGLSYEQYF
DNA: TGTGCCAGCCGGGGCCTCTCCTACGAGCAGTACTTC

D: NA
size: many
length: 16
J: TRBJ2-5
V: TRBV7-3
CDR3: CASSLGGPGLSETQYF
DNA: TGTGCCAGCAGCTTAGGAGGGCCAGGTCTTTCGGAGACCCAGTACTTC

D: TRBD2
size: many
length: 14
J: TRBJ2-1
V: TRBV20-1
CDR3: CSARTSGAYNEQFF
DNA: TGCAGTGCCAGGACTAGCGGGGCATACAATGAGCAGTTCTTC

D: TRBD2
size: NA
length: 18
J: TRBJ2-7
V: TRBV28
CDR3: CASSLRSRDYHFVYEQYF
DNA: TGTGCCAGCAGTTTACGGTCCCGGGACTACCACTTTGTCTACGAGCAGTACTTC

D: NA
size: NA
length: 13
J: TRBJ2-2
V: TRBV6-1
CDR3: CASRTQGYGERFF
DNA: TGTGCCAGCAGGACACAGGGTTATGGGGAGCGGTTTTTT

D: TRBD1
size: NA
length: 13
J: TRBJ1-2
V: TRBV7-8
CDR3: CASSSDRANGYTF
DNA: TGTGCCAGCAGCTCGGACAGGGCCAATGGCTACACCTTC

D: NA
size: NA
length: 18
J: TRBJ2-1
V: TRBV6-2/TRBV6-3
CDR3: CASSRGNRFRSSYNEQFF
DNA: TGTGCCAGCAGCCGCGGGAATAGATTCCGGAGCTCCTACAATGAGCAGTTCTTC

D: NA
size: many
length: 15
J: TRBJ2-7
V: TRBV4-2
CDR3: CASSPIGFIADEQYF
DNA: TGTGCCAGCAGCCCGATAGGGTTCATAGCAGACGAGCAGTACTTC

D: NA
size: many
length: 11
J: TRBJ2-3
V: TRBV7-9
CDR3: CASAPGDTQYF
DNA: TGTGCCAGCGCCCCTGGGGATACGCAGTATTTT

D: NA
size: many
length: 13
J: TRBJ1-1
V: TRBV12-3/TRBV12-4
CDR3: CASSFAWNTEAFF
DNA: TGTGCCAGCAGTTTCGCCTGGAACACTGAAGCTTTCTTT

D: TRBD2
size: NA
length: 15
J: TRBJ2-1
V: TRBV30
CDR3: CACIIGLAGYNEQFF
DNA: TGTGCCTGTATTATCGGACTAGCGGGCTACAATGAGCAGTTCTTC

D: NA
size: many
length: 13
J: TRBJ1-2
V: TRBV6-1
CDR3: CASNPSARYGYTF
DNA: TGTGCCAGCAACCCCTCGGCACGGTATGGCTACACCTTC

D: TRBD1
size: many
length: 13
J: TRBJ1-1
V: TRBV3-1
CDR3: CASRQGGLTEAFF
DNA: TGTGCCAGCAGACAAGGGGGCCTGACTGAAGCTTTCTTT

D: NA
size: NA
length: 14
J: TRBJ2-7
V: TRBV20-1
CDR3: CIPEMDRSSYEQYF
DNA: TGCATCCCGGAGATGGATAGGAGCTCCTACGAGCAGTACTTC